This passage covers 19 T cell receptor beta chains from one sample sequenced in a study of blood T cells in healthy people across ages. Using a J-beta primer mix together with a sample-barcoded 5' primer, a second PCR was run for about 6 to 12 cycles. TCRdb re-derived calls from the 5' RACE reads in MiXCR, one entry per CDR3 protein. The table shows 550,000 to 800,000 distinct CDR3 sequences, with more than 20% occurring only once. Sequenced material: blood. Receptors originate from a man in his 70s in good health.

This clonotype turned up a few times. This sequence joins TRBV20-1 and TRBJ2-1; 9 bases agree with TRBD2. Germline V lookup: CDR1 DFQATT, CDR2 SNEGSKA (reference sequence). The CDR3 has 13 amino acids. Unmatched junction bases numbered 4, after V lost 7 bases and J lost 3 bases. The CDR3 loop is CSVSSGIYNEQFF. In DNA form, the CDR3 reads TGCAGTGTTTCTAGCGGGATCTACAATGAGCAGTTCTTC.

This clonotype was counted at least ten times. This chain joins TRBV10-1 and TRBJ2-5; D might be TRBD1 (5 bases). The CDR3 is made up of 13 amino acids. The ends were cut back, 5 bases at V and 9 bases at J, with 16 bases in the middle. Germline V gene data show CDR1 as WNHNN and CDR2 as SYGVQD (reference sequence). The CDR3 is CASSQEPTASQYF. The CDR3 DNA follows: TGCGCCAGCAGTCAAGAACCGACAGCGTCCCAGTACTTC.

In its sample, this clonotype was seen many times. The rearrangement links TRBV20-1 to TRBJ2-1; D possibly corresponds to TRBD2 (6 bases). Germline V gives CDR1 DFQATT, CDR2 SNEGSKA (reference sequence). This CDR3 contains 11 residues. V was pared by 5 bases and J by 9 bases, with 11 bases between. The CDR3 loop is CSAGTWSEQFF. The CDR3 DNA sequence: TGCAGTGCTGGGACTTGGAGTGAGCAGTTCTTC.

In this sample, this clonotype turned up a few times. The chain uses TRBV5-5 and TRBJ1-1; 7 bases fit TRBD1. The germline CDR1 and CDR2 sequences are SGHKS and YYEKEE (reference sequence). CDR3 length: 16 residues. J lost 2 bases, V lost 2 bases, and 9 bases had no gene match. The CDR3 nucleotides read TGTGCCAGCAGCTTTACCTCGGGACAGTTTAACACTGAAGCTTTCTTT. It is translated as CASSFTSGQFNTEAFF.

The chain is built from TRBV7-3 and TRBJ1-3; D not certain. The CDR3 contains 14 residues. The germline V and J ends were trimmed by 5 bases and 3 bases, with 11 bases remaining between them. Germline V gene sequence: CDR1 SGHTA, CDR2 FQGTGA. CDR3 loop: CASSPTGFGNTIYF. DNA of the CDR3: TGTGCCAGCAGCCCCACGGGGTTTGGAAACACCATATATTTT.

The genes are TRBV5-1 and TRBJ2-5, with D uncertain. Trimming took off 0 bases at V and 0 bases at J, with 9 bases between the two ends. Germline V gives CDR1 SGHRS, CDR2 YFSETQ. The CDR3 contains 15 residues. CDR3 loop: CASSLGGSYQETQYF. The CDR3 DNA follows: TGCGCCAGCAGCTTGGGGGGATCGTACCAAGAGACCCAGTACTTC.

This clonotype occurred a few times. V usage is TRBV19 and J usage is TRBJ1-1; perhaps TRBD1 as D (6 bases). Germline CDR1 and CDR2: LNHDA and SQIVND (reference sequence). The CDR3 is 15 amino acids. The ends were cut back, 6 bases at V and 1 base at J, with 15 bases in the middle. The CDR3 DNA sequence: TGTGCCAGTAGGGGCAGGGGACTCTCGAACACTGAAGCTTTCTTT. It codes for CASRGRGLSNTEAFF. Using reference TRBV19 and TRBJ1-1 for the parts outside the CDR3, the full variable domain is DGGITQSPKYLFRKEGQNVTLSCEQNLNHDAMYWYRQDPGQGLRLIYYSQIVNDFQKGDIAEGYSVSREKKESFPLTVTSAQKNPTAFYLCASRGRGLSNTEAFFGQGTRLTVV.

This clonotype was observed a few times. The chain employs TRBV10-3 and TRBJ2-5; D possibly corresponds to TRBD2 (5 bases). The DNA end is a closer match to TRBJ2-1, so the J assignment may be wrong. Per germline, CDR1 ENHRY and CDR2 SYGVKD. There are 16 residues in the CDR3. The CDR3 is CAISAAPGVGDNEQFF. DNA for the CDR3: TGTGCCATCAGTGCTGCCCCCGGAGTGGGAGACAATGAGCAGTTCTTC.

This rearrangement joins TRBV4-1 to TRBJ2-5, with D possibly being TRBD2 (5 bases). Germline V gives CDR1 MGHRA, CDR2 YSYEKL. CDR3 size: 14 residues. V shed 0 bases and J shed 5 bases, with 10 bases lying between them. The CDR3 coding sequence is TGCGCCAGCAGCCAAGATCCGCGGAGGGAGACCCAGTACTTC. This codes for CASSQDPRRETQYF.

The rearrangement links TRBV19 to TRBJ2-5; 9 bases fit TRBD1. The DNA end lines up better with TRBJ2-7; the J call may be wrong. CDR1 is LNHDA and CDR2 is SQIVND in the germline V gene (reference sequence). The CDR3 consists of 15 residues. CDR3 protein: CASSPTGTGRDEQYF. The CDR3, as DNA: TGTGCCAGTAGTCCTACCGGGACAGGGAGAGACGAGCAGTACTTC.

This clonotype has a handful of counts. The V and J genes are TRBV2 and TRBJ1-2; unclear D gene. Trimming left V 6 bases short and J 7 bases short, with 12 bases between. This CDR3 region has 12 residues. Germline loops: CDR1 SNHLY, CDR2 FYNNEI. The CDR3 loop reads CASSLDARGYTF. The DNA of the CDR3 is TGTGCCAGCAGCCTCGACGCGCGTGGCTACACCTTC.

Comment on this clonotype: At one end, the junction sequence differs from germline, possibly due to a read error. The chain joins TRBV20-1 to TRBJ2-2; either TRBD1 or TRBD2 may fit D (5 bases each). The germline CDR1 and CDR2 sequences are DFQATT and SNEGSKA (reference sequence). This CDR3 contains 13 residues. The CDR3 nucleotides read TGCAGTGCTCCCAGAACGGACACCGGGGAGCTGCTTTTT. This translates into CSAPRTDTGELLF.

J is TRBJ2-5 and V is TRBV6-5; D may be TRBD2 (5 bases). The DNA end lines up better with TRBJ2-7; the J call may be wrong. The CDR3 runs to 12 residues. Germline-derived CDR1 and CDR2 are MNHEY and SVGAGI. The CDR3 loop is CASTGLTYEQYF. The DNA of the CDR3 is TGTGCCAGCACCGGACTGACCTACGAGCAGTACTTC.

This clonotype was seen only a few times. CDR3 sequence: CAISEKTGAPYNEQFF. The CDR3 region has the DNA TGTGCCATCAGTGAGAAGACAGGGGCACCCTACAATGAGCAGTTCTTC. The rearrangement joins TRBV10-3 to TRBJ2-5, with 8 bases fitting TRBD1. The DNA matches TRBJ2-1 better at its end, which makes the J call doubtful. This CDR3 spans 16 amino acids. Germline loops: CDR1 ENHRY, CDR2 SYGVKD.

This chain joins TRBV3-1 and TRBJ2-5; 12 nucleotides align to TRBD2. The CDR3 totals 15 residues. Unmatched junction bases numbered 8, after V lost 5 bases and J lost 7 bases. Germline V gene sequence: CDR1 LGHDT, CDR2 YNNKEL (reference sequence). CDR3 residues: CASSWTSGIRGTQYF. In DNA, the CDR3 is TGTGCCAGCAGCTGGACTAGCGGGATAAGGGGGACCCAGTACTTC.

The genes are TRBV20-1 and TRBJ2-2, with a tentative D call TRBD1 (6 bases). The CDR3 is 14 amino acids. The ends were cut back, 3 bases at V and 2 bases at J, with 10 bases in the middle. The germline gives CDR1 DFQATT, CDR2 SNEGSKA (reference sequence). The DNA of the CDR3 is TGCAGTGCTAGTATCAGGGGAAACACCGGGGAGCTGTTTTTT. Translation: CSASIRGNTGELFF.

V gene TRBV11-2 combines with J gene TRBJ2-7; 10 positions match TRBD2. V lost 3 bases, J lost 2 bases, and 1 base stayed unmatched. CDR1 and CDR2 from the germline V gene are SGHAT and FQNNGV. The CDR3 runs to 14 residues. CDR3 nucleotides: TGTGCCAGCAGCTTCGGGACTAGCGCCTACGAGCAGTACTTC. It encodes CASSFGTSAYEQYF.

The chain uses TRBV15 and TRBJ2-4; D not certain. Trimming stripped 0 bases from V and 1 base from J, with 7 bases between. The CDR3 contains 15 residues. In germline, CDR1 is LNHNV, CDR2 YYDKDF (reference sequence). In DNA form, the CDR3 reads TGTGCCACCAGCAGAGACCGCGTGGCCAAAAACATTCAGTACTTC. It yields the protein CATSRDRVAKNIQYF. The full variable domain, rest sourced from reference TRBV15 and TRBJ2-4, is DAMVIQNPRYQVTQFGKPVTLSCSQTLNHNVMYWYQQKSSQAPKLLFHYYDKDFNNEADTPDNFQSRRPNTSFCFLDIRSPGLGDTAMYLCATSRDRVAKNIQYFGAGTRLSVL.

Details on this clonotype: A read error may produce the germline difference seen at one junction end. The CDR3 DNA follows: TGCGTCAGCAGCTCCGGAGGTCGCGACGGGACAGGGGCTGAGACCCAGTACTTC. Its protein is CVSSSGGRDGTGAETQYF. The chain uses TRBV5-1 and TRBJ2-5, with TRBD1 identical over 10 bases. CDR1 SGHRS and CDR2 YFSETQ come from the germline V gene. The CDR3 has 18 residues.